The clone carrying this T cell receptor (beta chain) came up once. This record belongs to a study of control samples from healthy donors and cancer patients. This CDR3 has 17 amino acids. J was trimmed by 5 bases and V by 6 bases; bases with no gene match: 13. Germline V CDR1 and CDR2: LGHDT, YNNKEL (reference sequence). Only in-frame clones appear in the TCRdb table, and some are missing; sequencing was by immunoSEQ multiplex PCR. This sample carries about 130,000 clones, 80% to 95% of them seen once, and the ten largest clones take 0.58%. The rearrangement links TRBV3-1 (or the pseudogene TRBV3-2) to TRBJ1-4; TRBD1 matches at 9 bases. The TCR originated in a man older than 75 with head and neck cancer. Sequencing was done on a sample of PBMCs. The CDR3, as DNA: TGTGCCAGCAGTAGTAGGACAGGGGATGGGGGAAATGAAAAACTGTTTTTT. It codes for CASSSRTGDGGNEKLFF.